A single sample gave rise to the 16 T cell receptor beta chains below, sequenced in a study of blood T cell repertoires in COVID-19. The table came from immunoSEQ multiplex PCR; TCRdb's copy has only in-frame clones and leaves some out. The sample records approximately 70,000 clones, around 79% being singletons. Source material: peripheral blood. The source of these receptors is a woman older than 75 with active or convalescent COVID-19.

The chain carries TRBV11-2 and TRBJ2-1; 7 positions agree with TRBD1. CDR3 size: 15 residues. The trim removed 1 base at V and 6 bases at J, leaving 6 bases unmatched. Germline CDR1 and CDR2: SGHAT and FQNNGV. The CDR3 sequence is CASSLVRAGGNEQFF. CDR3 sequence (DNA): TGTGCCAGCAGCTTAGTCCGGGCAGGGGGCAATGAGCAGTTCTTC.

The rearrangement joins TRBV10-3 to TRBJ1-5, with D unclear. Germline V gives CDR1 ENHRY, CDR2 SYGVKD. The CDR3 has 15 residues. V dropped 0 bases and J dropped 3 bases, with 9 bases sitting between them. The CDR3 nucleotides read TGTGCCATCAGTGAGTCTACCGGGATCAATCAGCCCCAGCATTTT. Translated, it gives CAISESTGINQPQHF.

The chain has TRBV4-1 and TRBJ2-3, with 7 bases aligning to TRBD2. The germline gives CDR1 MGHRA, CDR2 YSYEKL. Trimming took 1 base from V and 6 from J; bases not matched to a gene: 7. The CDR3 sequence is 15 residues long. The CDR3 here is CASSQGRGLLDTQYF. In nucleotides, the CDR3 is TGCGCCAGCAGCCAAGGCCGGGGACTACTGGATACGCAGTATTTT.

V and J are TRBV27 and TRBJ2-7; 7 nucleotides align to TRBD1. J gave up 2 bases and V 6 bases, and 10 bases lay outside the gene matches. The length of the CDR3 is 15 residues. CDR1 and CDR2 (germline): MNHEY, SMNVEV (reference sequence). This CDR3 reads CASSRRPGQAYEQYF. As DNA, the CDR3 is TGTGCCAGCAGCCGTAGGCCCGGACAGGCCTACGAGCAGTACTTC.

The V gene is TRBV9, the J gene TRBJ1-1, with 7 bases fitting TRBD1. Germline loops: CDR1 SGDLS, CDR2 YYNGEE. This CDR3 has 15 amino acids. Losses at the gene ends were 0 bases for V and 4 bases for J; bases not matched to a gene: 6. CDR3 residues: CASSVVARGTTEAFF. DNA of the CDR3: TGTGCCAGCAGCGTAGTAGCCAGGGGGACCACTGAAGCTTTCTTT.

This clone was counted a single time. This chain joins TRBV16 and TRBJ2-3, with unresolved D. Trimming removed 7 bases at V and 2 bases at J, with 4 bases between. Germline lookup yields CDR1 KGHSY and CDR2 FQNENV. This CDR3 has 11 residues. The chain's CDR3 is CASTITDTQYF. The CDR3 bases are TGTGCCAGCACCATCACAGATACGCAGTATTTT. Full variable domain (outside the CDR3, taken from reference TRBV16 and TRBJ2-3): GEEVAQTPKHLVRGEGQKAKLYCAPIKGHSYVFWYQQVLKNEFKFLISFQNENVFDETGMPKERFSAKCLPNSPCSLEIQATKLEDSAVYFCASTITDTQYFGPGTRLTVL.

The gene calls are TRBV19 and TRBJ2-7; TRBD2 agrees at 12 bases. This CDR3 has 16 residues. V lost 5 bases and J lost 4; bases outside the gene matches: 9. The germline CDR1 and CDR2 sequences are LNHDA and SQIVND (reference sequence). CDR3 bases: TGTGCCAGTAGTGCCACTAGCGGGAGGAAGAGTTACGAGCAGTACTTC. Translating it yields CASSATSGRKSYEQYF.

The rearrangement joins TRBV24-1 to TRBJ2-5; 10 nucleotides agree with TRBD2. V was pared by 1 base and J by 2 bases, with 6 bases of the junction left unmatched. The germline V gene has CDR1 KGHDR and CDR2 SFDVKD. This CDR3 spans 17 amino acids. CDR3 sequence reads: CATSDFGSGRLQETQYF. The CDR3 region has the DNA TGTGCCACCAGTGATTTTGGTAGCGGGAGGTTACAAGAGACCCAGTACTTC.

V is TRBV28 and J is TRBJ2-7; D gene uncertain. The V and J ends lost 3 bases and 0 bases respectively, with 9 bases between them. CDR1 and CDR2 from the germline V gene are MDHEN and SYDVKM. CDR3 length: 14 amino acids. Here the CDR3 reads CASSLRRYSYEQYF. Written as DNA, the CDR3 is TGTGCCAGCAGTTTGAGGCGGTACTCCTACGAGCAGTACTTC.

A word on this clone: Different DNA sequences within this sample yield the same CDR3. The genes are TRBV6-5 and TRBJ2-2; D is perhaps TRBD1 (5 bases). The germline V and J ends were trimmed by 2 bases and 1 base, with 8 bases remaining between them. This CDR3 has 15 amino acids. CDR1 is MNHEY and CDR2 is SVGAGI in the germline V gene. The CDR3 DNA sequence: TGTGCCAGCAGTTACGGCGACAGGAACACCGGGGAGCTGTTTTTT. Translated, it gives CASSYGDRNTGELFF.

The J gene is TRBJ2-1, the V gene TRBV3-1 (or the pseudogene TRBV3-2), with TRBD2 matching 13 bases. In germline, CDR1 is LGHDT, CDR2 YNNKEL (reference sequence). V gave up 1 base and J gave up 8 bases; unmatched junction bases: 2. The CDR3 has 15 amino acids. CDR3 nucleotides: TGTGCCAGCAGCCAAGGACTAGCGGGGGGCTATGAGCAGTTCTTC. This codes for CASSQGLAGGYEQFF.

This clone was seen a handful of times. V is TRBV5-4 and J is TRBJ1-6; 9 bases map to TRBD1. This CDR3 is built from 15 residues. Per the germline V gene, CDR1 is SGHNT and CDR2 is YYREEE (reference sequence). The trim removed 4 bases at V and 10 bases at J, leaving 9 bases unmatched. In DNA, the CDR3 is TGTGCCAGCAGCCCCCAGGACAGGGGTCGCTCACCCCTCCACTTT. Protein: CASSPQDRGRSPLHF.

This chain links TRBV12-3 or TRBV12-4 with TRBJ1-2; possible D gene TRBD1, 5 bases. The V gene lost 6 bases and the J gene lost 5 bases, with 13 bases spanning the gap. The CDR3 consists of 13 residues. In nucleotides, the CDR3 is TGTGCCAGCAGGCGGGACGGCCATTATGGCTACACCTTC. This codes for CASRRDGHYGYTF.

V usage is TRBV5-5 and J usage is TRBJ1-2; D remains unclear. The V gene lost 6 bases and the J gene lost 0 bases, with 12 bases spanning the gap. CDR3 size: 14 residues. Germline V CDR1 and CDR2: SGHKS, YYEKEE (reference sequence). CDR3 amino acids: CASMREPANYGYTF. CDR3 nucleotide sequence: TGTGCCAGCATGCGAGAGCCCGCTAACTATGGCTACACCTTC.

The rearrangement uses TRBV3-1 (or the pseudogene TRBV3-2) and TRBJ2-7; TRBD2 aligns across 10 bases. V lost 4 bases, J lost 4 bases, and 10 bases stayed unmatched. The CDR3 runs 16 residues. Germline V gene sequence: CDR1 LGHDT, CDR2 YNNKEL (reference sequence). The CDR3 DNA follows: TGTGCCAGCAGCCGATCCACTAGCGGGATGCTATACGAGCAGTACTTC. It is translated as CASSRSTSGMLYEQYF.

The V call is TRBV2, the J call TRBJ1-2, with D perhaps TRBD1 (5 bases). Trimming shortened V by 2 bases and J by 2 bases, and 12 bases separated the two germline ends. Germline V gene sequence: CDR1 SNHLY, CDR2 FYNNEI. The CDR3 consists of 15 residues. The CDR3 region is CASSERRDSNYGYTF. CDR3 bases: TGTGCCAGCAGTGAACGACGGGACTCCAACTATGGCTACACCTTC.